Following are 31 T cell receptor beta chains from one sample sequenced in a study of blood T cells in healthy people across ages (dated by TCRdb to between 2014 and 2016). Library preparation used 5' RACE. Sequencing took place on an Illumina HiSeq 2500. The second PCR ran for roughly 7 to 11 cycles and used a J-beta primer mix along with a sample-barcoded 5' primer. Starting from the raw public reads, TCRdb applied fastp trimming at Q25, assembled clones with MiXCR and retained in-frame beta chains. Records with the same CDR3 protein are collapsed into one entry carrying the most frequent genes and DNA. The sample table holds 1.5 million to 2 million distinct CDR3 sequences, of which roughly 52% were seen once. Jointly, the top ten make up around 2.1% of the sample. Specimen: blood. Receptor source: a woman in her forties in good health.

For the CDR3, the DNA is TGTGCCAGCAGTCAGCCGCCTTCGGAGACCCAGTACTTC. Its protein is CASSQPPSETQYF. The V call is TRBV28, the J call TRBJ2-5; no reliable D call. In germline, CDR1 is MDHEN, CDR2 SYDVKM. V gave up 5 bases and J gave up 5 bases, with 12 bases separating them. This CDR3 has 13 amino acids.

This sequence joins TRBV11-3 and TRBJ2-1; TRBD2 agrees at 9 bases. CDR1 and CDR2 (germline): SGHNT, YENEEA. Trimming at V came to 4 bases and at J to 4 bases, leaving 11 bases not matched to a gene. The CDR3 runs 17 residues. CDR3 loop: CASSSSKGTSRYNEQFF. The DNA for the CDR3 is TGTGCCAGCAGCTCGTCAAAGGGGACTAGCAGATACAATGAGCAGTTCTTC.

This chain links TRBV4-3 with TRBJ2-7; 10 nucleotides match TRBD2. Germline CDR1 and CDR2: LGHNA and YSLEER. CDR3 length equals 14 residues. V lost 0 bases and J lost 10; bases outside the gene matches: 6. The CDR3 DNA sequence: TGCGCCAGCAGCCAAGATCGGACTAGCGGCGAACAGTACTTC. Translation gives CASSQDRTSGEQYF.

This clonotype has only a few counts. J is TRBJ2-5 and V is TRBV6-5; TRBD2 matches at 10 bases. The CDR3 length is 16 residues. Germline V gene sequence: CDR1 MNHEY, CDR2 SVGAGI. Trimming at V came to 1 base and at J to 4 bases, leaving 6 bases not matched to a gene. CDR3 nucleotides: TGTGCCAGCAGTTACTGGAGCGGGGGGGCAGCAGAGACCCAGTACTTC. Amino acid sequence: CASSYWSGGAAETQYF.

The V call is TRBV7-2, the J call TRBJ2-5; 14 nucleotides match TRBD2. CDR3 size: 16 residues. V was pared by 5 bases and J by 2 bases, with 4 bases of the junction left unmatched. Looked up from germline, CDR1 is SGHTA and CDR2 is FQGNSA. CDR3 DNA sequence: TGTGCCAGCAGCACGACTAGCGGGGGGGCTCAAGAGACCCAGTACTTC. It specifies CASSTTSGGAQETQYF.

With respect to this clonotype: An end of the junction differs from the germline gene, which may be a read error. The CDR3 reads CAISRTSGLTDTQYF. The CDR3, as DNA: TGTGCCATCAGCCGAACTAGCGGTCTCACAGATACGCAGTATTTT. The V call is TRBV15, the J call TRBJ2-3, with 8 positions matching TRBD2. This CDR3 contains 15 residues. Per the germline V gene, CDR1 is LNHNV and CDR2 is YYDKDF (reference sequence).

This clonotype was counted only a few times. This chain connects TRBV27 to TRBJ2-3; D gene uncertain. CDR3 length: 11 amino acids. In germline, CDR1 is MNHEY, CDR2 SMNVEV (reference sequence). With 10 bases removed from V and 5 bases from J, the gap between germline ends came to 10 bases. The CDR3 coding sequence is TGTGCCACCACCGGGTTAGATACGCAGTATTTT. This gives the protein CATTGLDTQYF.

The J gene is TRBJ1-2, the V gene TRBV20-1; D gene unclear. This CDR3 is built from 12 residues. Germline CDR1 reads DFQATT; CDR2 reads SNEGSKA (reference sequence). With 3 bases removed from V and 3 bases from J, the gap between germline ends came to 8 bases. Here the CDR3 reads CSASSQHYGYTF. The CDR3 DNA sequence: TGCAGTGCTAGTAGTCAGCACTATGGCTACACCTTC.

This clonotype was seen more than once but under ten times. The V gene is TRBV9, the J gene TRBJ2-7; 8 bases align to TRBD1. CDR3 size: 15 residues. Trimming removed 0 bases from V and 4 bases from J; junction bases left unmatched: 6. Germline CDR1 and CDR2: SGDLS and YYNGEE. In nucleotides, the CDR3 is TGTGCCAGCAGCGTAGGGCCGGACAGGGCTTACGAGCAGTACTTC. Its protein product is CASSVGPDRAYEQYF.

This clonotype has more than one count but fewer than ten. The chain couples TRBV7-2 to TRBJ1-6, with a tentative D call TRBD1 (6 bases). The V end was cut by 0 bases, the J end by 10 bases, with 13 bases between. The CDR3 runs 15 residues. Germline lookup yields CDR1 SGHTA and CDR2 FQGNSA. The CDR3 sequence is CASSLAPGGGSPLHF. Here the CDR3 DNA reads TGTGCCAGCAGCTTAGCGCCCGGGGGCGGCTCACCCCTCCACTTT.

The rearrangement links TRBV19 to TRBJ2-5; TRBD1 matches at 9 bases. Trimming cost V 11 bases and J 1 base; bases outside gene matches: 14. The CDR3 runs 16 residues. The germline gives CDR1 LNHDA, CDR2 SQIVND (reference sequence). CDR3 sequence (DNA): TGTGCCGTTAGCCTGCCCGGGACAGGGACCCAAGAGACCCAGTACTTC. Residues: CAVSLPGTGTQETQYF.

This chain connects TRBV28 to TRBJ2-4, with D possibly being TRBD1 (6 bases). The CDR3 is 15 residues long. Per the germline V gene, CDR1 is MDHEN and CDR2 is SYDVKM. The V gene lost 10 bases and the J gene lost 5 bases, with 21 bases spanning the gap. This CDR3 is CATNTGYGQQNIQYF. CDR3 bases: TGTGCCACCAACACAGGGTATGGGCAACAAAACATTCAGTACTTC.

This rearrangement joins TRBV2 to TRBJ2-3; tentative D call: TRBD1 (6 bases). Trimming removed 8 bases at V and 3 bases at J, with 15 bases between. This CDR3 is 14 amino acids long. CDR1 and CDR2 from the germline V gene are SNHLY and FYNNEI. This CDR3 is CASRTRGMTDTQYF. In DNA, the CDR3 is TGTGCCAGCCGGACCAGGGGAATGACAGATACGCAGTATTTT.

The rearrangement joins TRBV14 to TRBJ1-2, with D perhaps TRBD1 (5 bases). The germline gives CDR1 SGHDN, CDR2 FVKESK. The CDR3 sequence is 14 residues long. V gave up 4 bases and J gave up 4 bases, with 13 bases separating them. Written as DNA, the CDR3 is TGTGCCAGCAGCCCAGTCTCGGGGACCTATGGCTACACCTTC. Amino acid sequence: CASSPVSGTYGYTF. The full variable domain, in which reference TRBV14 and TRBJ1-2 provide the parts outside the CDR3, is EAGVTQFPSHSVIEKGQTVTLRCDPISGHDNLYWYRRVMGKEIKFLLHFVKESKQDESGMPNNRFLAERTGGTYSTLKVQPAELEDSGVYFCASSPVSGTYGYTFGSGTRLTVV.

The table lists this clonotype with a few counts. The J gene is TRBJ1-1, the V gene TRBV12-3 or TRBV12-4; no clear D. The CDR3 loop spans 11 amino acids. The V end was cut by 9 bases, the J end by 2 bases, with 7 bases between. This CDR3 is CASAGNTEAFF. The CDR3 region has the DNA TGTGCCAGTGCGGGCAACACTGAAGCTTTCTTT.

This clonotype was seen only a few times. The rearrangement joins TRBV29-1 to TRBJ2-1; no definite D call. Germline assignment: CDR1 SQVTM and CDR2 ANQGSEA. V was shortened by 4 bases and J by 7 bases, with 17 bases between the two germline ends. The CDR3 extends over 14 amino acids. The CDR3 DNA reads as TGCAGCGTTGTTGGCCCAGGTGGTGGGAATGAGCAGTTCTTC. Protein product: CSVVGPGGGNEQFF.

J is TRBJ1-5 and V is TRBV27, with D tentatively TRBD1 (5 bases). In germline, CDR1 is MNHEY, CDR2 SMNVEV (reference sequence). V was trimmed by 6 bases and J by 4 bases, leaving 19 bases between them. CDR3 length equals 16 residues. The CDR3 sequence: CASRPPPGTDNQPQHF. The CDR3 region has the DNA TGTGCCAGCAGACCACCGCCGGGGACCGATAATCAGCCCCAGCATTTT.

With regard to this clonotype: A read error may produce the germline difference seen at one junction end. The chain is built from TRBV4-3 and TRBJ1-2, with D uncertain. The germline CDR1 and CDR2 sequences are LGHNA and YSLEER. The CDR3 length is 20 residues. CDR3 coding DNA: TGCTCCAGCAGCCAAGAAGGATTTGAGACGGAGATAATTAATAACTATGGCTACACCTTC. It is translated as CSSSQEGFETEIINNYGYTF.

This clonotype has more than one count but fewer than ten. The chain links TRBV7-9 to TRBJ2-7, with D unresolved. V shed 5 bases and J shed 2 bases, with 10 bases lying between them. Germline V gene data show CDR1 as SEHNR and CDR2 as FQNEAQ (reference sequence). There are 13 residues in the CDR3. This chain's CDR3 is CASSPTAAYEQYF. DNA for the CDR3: TGTGCCAGCAGCCCCACGGCGGCCTACGAGCAGTACTTC.

The CDR3 reads CAISFGTSGGGYEQYF. DNA for the CDR3: TGTGCCATCAGTTTCGGGACTAGCGGGGGGGGCTACGAGCAGTACTTC. The chain has TRBV10-3 and TRBJ2-7; TRBD2 matches 16 bases. Germline V CDR1 and CDR2: ENHRY, SYGVKD. There are 16 residues in the CDR3. V trimming: 5 bases; J trimming: 3 bases; junction bases outside the gene matches: 4.

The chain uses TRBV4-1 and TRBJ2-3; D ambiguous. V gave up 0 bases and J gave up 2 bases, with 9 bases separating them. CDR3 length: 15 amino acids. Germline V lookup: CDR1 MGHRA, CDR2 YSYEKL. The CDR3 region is CASSQEPRYTDTQYF. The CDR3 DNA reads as TGCGCCAGCAGCCAAGAACCCAGGTACACAGATACGCAGTATTTT.

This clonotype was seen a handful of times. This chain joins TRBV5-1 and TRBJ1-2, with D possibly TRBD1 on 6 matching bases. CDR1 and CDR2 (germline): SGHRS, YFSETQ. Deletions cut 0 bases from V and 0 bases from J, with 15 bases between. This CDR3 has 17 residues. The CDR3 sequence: CASSLDLDRDTNYGYTF. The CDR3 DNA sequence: TGCGCCAGCAGCTTGGACCTGGACAGAGATACTAACTATGGCTACACCTTC.

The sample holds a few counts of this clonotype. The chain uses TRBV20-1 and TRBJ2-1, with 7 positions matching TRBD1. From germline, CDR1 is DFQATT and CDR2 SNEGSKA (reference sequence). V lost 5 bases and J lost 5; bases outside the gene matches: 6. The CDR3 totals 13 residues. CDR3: CSAQGQANNEQFF. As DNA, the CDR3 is TGCAGTGCTCAAGGACAGGCTAACAATGAGCAGTTCTTC.

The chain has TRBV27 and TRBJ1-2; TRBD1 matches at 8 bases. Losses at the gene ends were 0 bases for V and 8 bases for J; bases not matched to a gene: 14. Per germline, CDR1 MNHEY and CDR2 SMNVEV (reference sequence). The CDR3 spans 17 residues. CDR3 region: CASSLSWRTGTVEGYTF. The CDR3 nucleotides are TGTGCCAGCAGTTTATCGTGGAGGACAGGGACGGTGGAGGGCTACACCTTC.

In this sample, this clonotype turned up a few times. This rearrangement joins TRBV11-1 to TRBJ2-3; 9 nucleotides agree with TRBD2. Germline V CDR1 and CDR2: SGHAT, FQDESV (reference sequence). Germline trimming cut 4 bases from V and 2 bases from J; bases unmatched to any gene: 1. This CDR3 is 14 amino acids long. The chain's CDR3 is CASSWTSDTDTQYF. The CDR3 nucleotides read TGTGCCAGCAGCTGGACTAGCGACACAGATACGCAGTATTTT.

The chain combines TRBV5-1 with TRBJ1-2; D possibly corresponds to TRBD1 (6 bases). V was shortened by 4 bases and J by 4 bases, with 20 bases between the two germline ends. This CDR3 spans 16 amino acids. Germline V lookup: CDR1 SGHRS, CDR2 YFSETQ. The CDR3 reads CASSGPDSQVSYGYTF. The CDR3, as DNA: TGCGCCAGCAGCGGACCGGACAGCCAAGTTAGCTATGGCTACACCTTC. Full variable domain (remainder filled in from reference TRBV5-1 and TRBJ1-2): KAGVTQTPRYLIKTRGQQVTLSCSPISGHRSVSWYQQTPGQGLQFLFEYFSETQRNKGNFPGRFSGRQFSNSRSEMNVSTLELGDSALYLCASSGPDSQVSYGYTFGSGTRLTVV.

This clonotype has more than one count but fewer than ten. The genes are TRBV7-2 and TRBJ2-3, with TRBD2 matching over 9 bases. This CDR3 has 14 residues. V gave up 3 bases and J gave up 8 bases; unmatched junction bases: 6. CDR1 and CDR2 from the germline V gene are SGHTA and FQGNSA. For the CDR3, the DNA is TGTGCCAGCAGCTTTGGACTAGCGAGTCGTACGCAGTATTTT. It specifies CASSFGLASRTQYF.

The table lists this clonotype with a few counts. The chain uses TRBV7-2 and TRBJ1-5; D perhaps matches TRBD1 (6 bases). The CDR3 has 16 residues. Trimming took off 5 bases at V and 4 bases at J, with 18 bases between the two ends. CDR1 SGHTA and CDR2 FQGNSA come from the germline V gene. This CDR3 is CASSHLFRGANQPQHF. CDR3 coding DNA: TGTGCCAGCAGCCACCTCTTCCGGGGGGCAAATCAGCCCCAGCATTTT.

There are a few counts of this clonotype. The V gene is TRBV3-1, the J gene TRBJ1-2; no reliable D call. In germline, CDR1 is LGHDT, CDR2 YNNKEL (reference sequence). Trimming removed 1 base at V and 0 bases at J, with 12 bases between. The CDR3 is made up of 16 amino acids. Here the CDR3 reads CASSQGRIVSNYGYTF. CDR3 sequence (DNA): TGTGCCAGCAGCCAAGGGAGGATCGTCTCTAACTATGGCTACACCTTC.

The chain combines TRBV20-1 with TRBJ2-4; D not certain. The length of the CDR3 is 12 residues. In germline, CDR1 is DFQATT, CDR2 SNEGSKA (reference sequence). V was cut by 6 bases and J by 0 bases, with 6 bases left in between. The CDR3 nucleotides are TGCAGTGCGTTCTCAGCCAAAAACATTCAGTACTTC. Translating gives CSAFSAKNIQYF.

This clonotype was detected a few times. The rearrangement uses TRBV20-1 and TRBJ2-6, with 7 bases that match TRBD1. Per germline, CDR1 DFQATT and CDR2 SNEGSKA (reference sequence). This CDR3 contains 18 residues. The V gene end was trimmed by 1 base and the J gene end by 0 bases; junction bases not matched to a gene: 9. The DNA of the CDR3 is TGCAGTGCTAGAGGACGACAGGGAGCGAGCTCTGGGGCCAACGTCCTGACTTTC. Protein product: CSARGRQGASSGANVLTF.